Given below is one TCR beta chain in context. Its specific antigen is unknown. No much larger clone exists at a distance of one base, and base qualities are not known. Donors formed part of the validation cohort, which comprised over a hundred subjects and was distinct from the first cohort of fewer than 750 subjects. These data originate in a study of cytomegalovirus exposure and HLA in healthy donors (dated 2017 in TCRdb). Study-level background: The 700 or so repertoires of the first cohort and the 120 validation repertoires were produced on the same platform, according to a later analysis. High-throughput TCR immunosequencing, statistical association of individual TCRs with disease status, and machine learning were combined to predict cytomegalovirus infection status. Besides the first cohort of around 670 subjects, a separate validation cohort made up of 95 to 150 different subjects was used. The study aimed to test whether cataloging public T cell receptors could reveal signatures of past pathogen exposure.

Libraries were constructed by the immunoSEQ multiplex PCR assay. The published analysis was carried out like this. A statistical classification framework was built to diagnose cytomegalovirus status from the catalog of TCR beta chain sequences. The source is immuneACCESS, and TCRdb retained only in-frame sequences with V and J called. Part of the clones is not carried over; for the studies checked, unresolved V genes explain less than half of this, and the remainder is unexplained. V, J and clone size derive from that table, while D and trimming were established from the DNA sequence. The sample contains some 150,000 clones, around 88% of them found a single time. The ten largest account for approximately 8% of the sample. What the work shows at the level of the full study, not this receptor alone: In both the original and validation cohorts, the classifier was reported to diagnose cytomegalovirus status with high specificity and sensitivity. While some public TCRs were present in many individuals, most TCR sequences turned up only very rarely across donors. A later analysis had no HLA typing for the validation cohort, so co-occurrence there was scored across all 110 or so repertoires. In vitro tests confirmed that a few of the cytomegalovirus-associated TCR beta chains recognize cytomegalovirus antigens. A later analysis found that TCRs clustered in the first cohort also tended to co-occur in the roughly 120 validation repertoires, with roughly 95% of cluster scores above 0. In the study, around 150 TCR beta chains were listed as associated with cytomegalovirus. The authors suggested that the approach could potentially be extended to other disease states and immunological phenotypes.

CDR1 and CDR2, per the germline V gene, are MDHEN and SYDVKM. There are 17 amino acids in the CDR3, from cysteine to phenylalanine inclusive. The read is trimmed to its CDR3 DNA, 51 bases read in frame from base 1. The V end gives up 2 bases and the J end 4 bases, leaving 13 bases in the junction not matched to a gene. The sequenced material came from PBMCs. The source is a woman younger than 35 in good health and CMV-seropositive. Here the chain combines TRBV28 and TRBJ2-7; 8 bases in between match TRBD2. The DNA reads TGTGCCAGCAGTTTAAATGGTCGCGGGAGGTTTCTGTACGAGCAGTACTTC. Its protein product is CASSLNGRGRFLYEQYF.